This TCR beta chain was identified in a study of blood T cell repertoires in COVID-19. For the study at large: Specimens from acute and convalescent COVID-19 originated in the United States, Italy and Spain. PBMCs, B-cell-depleted T cells, or T cells were the source of the cDNA or gDNA that made up the material.

Per the original data handling: Researchers report that nucleated cell counts were estimated from reference gene primer amplification. Produced via immunoSEQ multiplex PCR; TCRdb's table is partial and in-frame only. V and J calls and clone size are those listed in that table; D and trimming were worked out from the DNA. Among 200,000 to 300,000 clones listed, 70% to 90% were seen once. Study members were between 18 and 89 years old and lived in 20 to 30 US regions. The length of the CDR3 is 17 residues. The ends lost 3 bases at V and 4 bases at J; junction bases unmatched: 11. Germline V gene data show CDR1 as LNHDA and CDR2 as SQIVND (reference sequence).

The chain carries TRBV19 and TRBJ1-5; 8 nucleotides agree with TRBD1. Sequencing used PBMCs or T cells enriched from blood (not recorded which). The clonotype originates from a woman between 35 and 50 years old with acute COVID-19. The CDR3 sequence is CASSIEGGQALNQPQHF. In DNA form, the CDR3 reads TGTGCCAGTAGTATTGAAGGGGGACAGGCCCTAAATCAGCCCCAGCATTTT.